The 15 T cell receptor beta chains below all came from one sample that was sequenced in a study of beta chain features in type 1 diabetes. Expressed TCRB transcripts got sequenced, as all isolated RNA was reverse transcribed. The protocol was immunoSEQ multiplex PCR, while the TCRdb copy is restricted to in-frame clones and leaves out a portion. This table has under 200,000 clones, less than 9.5% appearing once. The sequenced material came from central memory CD4+ T cells from blood. Source of these receptors: a man younger than 35 in good health.

There are a few counts of this clone. The rearrangement joins TRBV5-1 to TRBJ1-4; TRBD1 aligns across 7 bases. The length of the CDR3 is 17 residues. V lost 1 base and J lost 5; bases outside the gene matches: 11. From germline, CDR1 is SGHRS and CDR2 YFSETQ. CDR3 sequence reads: CASSLTNPGTANEKLFF. The CDR3 DNA reads as TGCGCCAGCAGCTTGACTAATCCCGGGACAGCAAATGAAAAACTGTTTTTT.

The CDR3 region has the DNA TGTGCCTGGAGTGTAATGGGGAGAGTACGAAGCGAGCAGTACTTC. Encoded protein: CAWSVMGRVRSEQYF. This sequence joins TRBV30 and TRBJ2-7; D is possibly TRBD2 (5 bases). Germline V gene sequence: CDR1 GTSNPN, CDR2 SVGIG (reference sequence). The CDR3 runs to 15 residues. Between the trimmed V and J ends, which lost 0 bases and 6 bases, there was a span of 18 bases.

The rearrangement links TRBV7-6 to TRBJ1-1; D perhaps matches TRBD1 (5 bases). Germline loops: CDR1 SGHVS, CDR2 FNYEAQ. The CDR3 spans 14 residues. V lost 3 bases, J lost 1 base, and 9 bases lay in between. The CDR3: CASSLDISNTEAFF. In DNA, the CDR3 is TGTGCCAGCAGCTTGGACATTTCGAACACTGAAGCTTTCTTT.

This clone turned up a few times. The chain employs TRBV19 and TRBJ1-6; TRBD1 is a possible D gene (6 bases). Germline V gene data show CDR1 as LNHDA and CDR2 as SQIVND (reference sequence). The CDR3 length is 14 residues. Trimming pared 7 bases from V and 7 bases from J, leaving 14 bases between. DNA of the CDR3: TGTGCCAGTAACGTAGGGGGATCGAATTCACCCCTCCACTTT. Its translation: CASNVGGSNSPLHF.

There are a few counts of this clone. The CDR3 DNA reads TGTGCCAGCAGCTCCCAGGGAAGTGAGCAGTTCTTC. Translated: CASSSQGSEQFF. The chain has TRBV11-2 and TRBJ2-1; possibly TRBD1 for D (5 bases). This CDR3 has 12 residues. V lost 4 bases to trimming and J lost 9 bases, with 10 bases between them. Germline CDR1 and CDR2: SGHAT and FQNNGV.

V gene TRBV6-5 combines with J gene TRBJ1-2, with 8 bases that match TRBD1. Unmatched junction bases numbered 1, after V lost 3 bases and J lost 4 bases. Germline V gene lookup returns CDR1 MNHEY and CDR2 SVGAGI. The CDR3 runs to 13 residues. CDR3 sequence: CASSYTGGYGYTF. In DNA, the CDR3 is TGTGCCAGCAGTTATACAGGGGGCTATGGCTACACCTTC.

This clone was recorded a few times. The rearrangement uses TRBV7-9 and TRBJ2-5; the D gene is possibly TRBD1 (8 bases). Germline loops: CDR1 SEHNR, CDR2 FQNEAQ (reference sequence). Trimming cost V 0 bases and J 5 bases, with 13 bases left between them. The CDR3 sequence is 15 residues long. The CDR3 DNA follows: TGTGCCAGCAGCTTAGCACAGGGGGGGTCGGAGACCCAGTACTTC. Protein: CASSLAQGGSETQYF.

The genes are TRBV6-6 and TRBJ1-2, with 7 bases fitting TRBD1. The germline V gene has CDR1 MNHNY and CDR2 SVGAGI (reference sequence). CDR3 length: 14 amino acids. V lost 6 bases, J lost 2 bases, and 6 bases stayed unmatched. CDR3 region: CASSRQGRNYGYTF. CDR3 nucleotides: TGTGCCAGCAGCCGACAGGGAAGGAACTATGGCTACACCTTC.

This clone has only a few counts. The chain employs TRBV4-3 and TRBJ2-2; 8 bases agree with TRBD2. Trimming took 0 bases from V and 1 from J; bases not matched to a gene: 1. The CDR3 extends over 16 amino acids. Germline CDR1 reads LGHNA; CDR2 reads YSLEER. The CDR3: CASSQDLAGNTGELFF. The DNA of the CDR3 is TGCGCCAGCAGCCAAGACCTAGCGGGGAACACCGGGGAGCTGTTTTTT.

V gene TRBV10-3 combines with J gene TRBJ2-5; TRBD2 matches 9 bases. Unmatched junction bases numbered 5, after V lost 6 bases and J lost 0 bases. The CDR3 length is 15 residues. From germline, CDR1 is ENHRY and CDR2 SYGVKD. The chain's CDR3 is CAISPSGINQETQYF. CDR3 DNA: TGTGCCATCAGCCCTAGCGGGATAAACCAAGAGACCCAGTACTTC.

This chain links TRBV19 with TRBJ2-5, with TRBD1 as a possible D gene (6 bases). Trimming cost V 4 bases and J 2 bases, with 17 bases left between them. The CDR3 spans 16 residues. Germline V gene sequence: CDR1 LNHDA, CDR2 SQIVND (reference sequence). The CDR3 nucleotides are TGTGCCAGTAGTAGGACCGGGACATACGAACAAGAGACCCAGTACTTC. Protein product: CASSRTGTYEQETQYF.

Comment on this clone: A read error may account for a junction end that differs from germline. This sequence joins TRBV6-5 and TRBJ2-3; a weak D match, TRBD1 (5 bases). The CDR3 is 14 amino acids. The germline gives CDR1 MNHEY, CDR2 SVGAGI. In DNA, the CDR3 is TGTGCCATCAGTGAGAGCAGGGATGTGGATACGCAGTATTTT. Amino acids: CAISESRDVDTQYF.

This clone has more than one count but fewer than ten. V usage is TRBV5-4 and J usage is TRBJ1-4; 9 bases agree with TRBD1. Germline V gives CDR1 SGHNT, CDR2 YYREEE (reference sequence). V lost 4 bases to trimming and J lost 8 bases; unmatched junction nucleotides: 9. The CDR3 runs 15 residues. Here the CDR3 reads CASSRRDRAGEKLFF. The CDR3 nucleotides are TGTGCCAGCAGCCGAAGGGACAGGGCAGGAGAAAAACTGTTTTTT.

The V and J genes are TRBV18 and TRBJ1-1; 11 nucleotides agree with TRBD1. Germline V lookup: CDR1 KGHSH, CDR2 LQKENI. This CDR3 contains 16 residues. Germline trimming cut 3 bases from V and 2 bases from J; bases unmatched to any gene: 5. CDR3: CASSPGQGAFNTEAFF. The CDR3 region has the DNA TGTGCCAGCTCACCCGGACAGGGGGCGTTCAACACTGAAGCTTTCTTT.

The V gene is TRBV7-2, the J gene TRBJ2-7; possibly TRBD2 for D (6 bases). The germline V gene has CDR1 SGHTA and CDR2 FQGNSA. This CDR3 region has 13 residues. With 8 bases removed from V and 0 bases from J, the gap between germline ends came to 11 bases. CDR3 protein: CASLRGDSYEQYF. The CDR3 region has the DNA TGTGCCAGCCTTCGCGGGGACTCCTACGAGCAGTACTTC.